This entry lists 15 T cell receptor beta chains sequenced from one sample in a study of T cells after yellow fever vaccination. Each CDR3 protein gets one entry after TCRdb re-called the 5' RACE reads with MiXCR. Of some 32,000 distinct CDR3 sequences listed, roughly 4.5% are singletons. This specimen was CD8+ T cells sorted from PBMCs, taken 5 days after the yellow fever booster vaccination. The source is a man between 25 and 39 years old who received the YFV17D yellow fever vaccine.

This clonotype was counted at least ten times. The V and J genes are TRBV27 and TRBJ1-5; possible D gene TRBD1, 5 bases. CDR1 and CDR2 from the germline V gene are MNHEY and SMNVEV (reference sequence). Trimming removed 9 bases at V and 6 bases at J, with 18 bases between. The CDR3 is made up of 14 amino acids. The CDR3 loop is CASSRWQGGQPQHF. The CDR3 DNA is TGTGCCAGTTCCCGTTGGCAGGGCGGTCAGCCCCAGCATTTT.

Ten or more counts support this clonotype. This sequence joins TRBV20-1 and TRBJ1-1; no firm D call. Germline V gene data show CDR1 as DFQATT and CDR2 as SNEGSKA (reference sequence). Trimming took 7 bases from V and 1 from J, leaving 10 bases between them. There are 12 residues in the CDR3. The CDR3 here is CSVPQGNTEAFF. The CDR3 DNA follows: TGCAGTGTACCTCAAGGGAACACTGAAGCTTTCTTT.

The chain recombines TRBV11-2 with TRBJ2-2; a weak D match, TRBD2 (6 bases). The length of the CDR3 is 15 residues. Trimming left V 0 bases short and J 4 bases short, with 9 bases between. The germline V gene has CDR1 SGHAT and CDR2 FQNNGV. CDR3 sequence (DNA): TGTGCCAGCAGCTTAGAATGGGGGGTCACCGGGGAGCTGTTTTTT. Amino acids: CASSLEWGVTGELFF.

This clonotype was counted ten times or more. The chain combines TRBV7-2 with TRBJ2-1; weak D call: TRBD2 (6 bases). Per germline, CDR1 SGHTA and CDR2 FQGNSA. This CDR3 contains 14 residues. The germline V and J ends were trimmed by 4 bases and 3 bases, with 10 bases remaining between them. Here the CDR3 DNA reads TGTGCCAGCAGCTCAACGGGACTCTACAATGAGCAGTTCTTC. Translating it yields CASSSTGLYNEQFF.

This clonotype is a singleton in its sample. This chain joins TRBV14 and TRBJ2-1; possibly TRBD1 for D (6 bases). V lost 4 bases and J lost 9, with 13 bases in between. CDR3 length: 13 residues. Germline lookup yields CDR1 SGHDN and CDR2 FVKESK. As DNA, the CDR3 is TGTGCCAGCAGCCTGGACAGTTTAGGTGAGCAGTTCTTC. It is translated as CASSLDSLGEQFF.

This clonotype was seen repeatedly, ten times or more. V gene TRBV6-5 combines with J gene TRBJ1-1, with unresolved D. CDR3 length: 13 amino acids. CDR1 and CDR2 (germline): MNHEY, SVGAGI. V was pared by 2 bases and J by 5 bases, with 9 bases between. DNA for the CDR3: TGTGCCAGCAGTTACAAGGGTGTGACTGAAGCTTTCTTT. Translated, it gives CASSYKGVTEAFF.

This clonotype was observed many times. The DNA of the CDR3 is TGCGCCAGCAGCTTCCAGAAGACGGGTAACACTGAAGCTTTCTTT. This translates into CASSFQKTGNTEAFF. V and J are TRBV5-1 and TRBJ1-1; D unclear. Trimming cost V 2 bases and J 2 bases, with 13 bases left between them. Germline CDR1 reads SGHRS; CDR2 reads YFSETQ. The length of the CDR3 is 15 residues.

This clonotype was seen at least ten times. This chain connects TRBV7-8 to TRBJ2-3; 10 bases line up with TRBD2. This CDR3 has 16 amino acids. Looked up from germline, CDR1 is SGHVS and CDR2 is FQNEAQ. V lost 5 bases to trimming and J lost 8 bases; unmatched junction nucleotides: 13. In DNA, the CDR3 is TGTGCCAGCAGCCCACCACTAGCGGGGAGGATGGTTACGCAGTATTTT. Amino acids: CASSPPLAGRMVTQYF.

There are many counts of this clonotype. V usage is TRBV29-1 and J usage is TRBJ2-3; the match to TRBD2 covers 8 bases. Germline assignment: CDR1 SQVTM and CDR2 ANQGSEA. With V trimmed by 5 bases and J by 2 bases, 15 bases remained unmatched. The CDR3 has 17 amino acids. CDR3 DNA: TGCAGCGTTCTTTCCCGGGAGGGGATGTCATTCACAGATACGCAGTATTTT. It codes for CSVLSREGMSFTDTQYF.

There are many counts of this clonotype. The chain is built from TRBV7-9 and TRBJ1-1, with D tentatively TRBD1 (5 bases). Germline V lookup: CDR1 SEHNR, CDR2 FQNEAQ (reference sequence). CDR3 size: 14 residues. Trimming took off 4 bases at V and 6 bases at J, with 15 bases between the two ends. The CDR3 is CASSSRALKAEAFF. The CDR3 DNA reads TGTGCCAGCAGCTCCAGGGCCCTGAAGGCTGAAGCTTTCTTT.

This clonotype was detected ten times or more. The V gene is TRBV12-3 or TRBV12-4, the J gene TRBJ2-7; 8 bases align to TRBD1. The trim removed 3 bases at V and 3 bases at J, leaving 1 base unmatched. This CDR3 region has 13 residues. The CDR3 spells CASSFGQGYEQYF. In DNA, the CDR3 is TGTGCCAGCAGTTTCGGACAGGGCTACGAGCAGTACTTC.

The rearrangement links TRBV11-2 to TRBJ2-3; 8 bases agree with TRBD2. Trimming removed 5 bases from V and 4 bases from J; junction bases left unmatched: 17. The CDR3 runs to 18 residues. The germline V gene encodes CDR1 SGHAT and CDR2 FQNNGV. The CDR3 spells CASSPLPPGSGGADTQYF. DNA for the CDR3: TGTGCCAGCAGCCCATTGCCTCCGGGATCGGGGGGGGCAGATACGCAGTATTTT.

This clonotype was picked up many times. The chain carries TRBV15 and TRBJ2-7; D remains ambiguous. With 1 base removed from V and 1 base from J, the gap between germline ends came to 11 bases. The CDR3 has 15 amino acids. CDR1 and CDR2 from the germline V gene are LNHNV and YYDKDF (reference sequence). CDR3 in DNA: TGTGCCACCAGCAGAGCCTTAGACACTTCCTACGAGCAGTACTTC. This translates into CATSRALDTSYEQYF.

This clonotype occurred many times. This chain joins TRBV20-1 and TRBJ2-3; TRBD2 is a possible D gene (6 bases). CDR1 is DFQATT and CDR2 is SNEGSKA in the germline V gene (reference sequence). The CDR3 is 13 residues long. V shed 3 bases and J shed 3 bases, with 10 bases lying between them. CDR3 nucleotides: TGCAGTGCTAGTGGCGGGGTAACAGATACGCAGTATTTT. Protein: CSASGGVTDTQYF.

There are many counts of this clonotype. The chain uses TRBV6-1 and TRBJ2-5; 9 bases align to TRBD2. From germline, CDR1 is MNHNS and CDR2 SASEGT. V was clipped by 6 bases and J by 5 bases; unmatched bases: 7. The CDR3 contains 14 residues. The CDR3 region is CASSERGAKETQYF. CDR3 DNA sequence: TGTGCCAGCAGCGAGCGGGGGGCGAAGGAGACCCAGTACTTC.